The 20 T cell receptor beta chains presented below share a single source sample, sequenced in a study of cytomegalovirus exposure and HLA in healthy donors. This table comes from immunoSEQ multiplex PCR, and its TCRdb copy is limited to in-frame clones, with some not included. The table shows 80,000 or so clones, with approximately 95% occurring only once. Sequenced: PBMCs. Every receptor here comes from a woman in her late teens or twenties in good health and CMV-seronegative.

Only one count was recorded for this clone. The chain employs TRBV7-2 and TRBJ2-7, with TRBD1 matching over 9 bases. J was trimmed by 2 bases and V by 3 bases; bases with no gene match: 2. Per germline, CDR1 SGHTA and CDR2 FQGNSA. The CDR3 consists of 14 residues. CDR3 bases: TGTGCCAGCAGCTTCTGGACAGGGGCCTACGAGCAGTACTTC. It translates to CASSFWTGAYEQYF.

This chain uses TRBV5-1 with TRBJ2-1; TRBD2 agrees at 13 bases. The CDR3 consists of 17 residues. In germline, CDR1 is SGHRS, CDR2 YFSETQ. The ends lost 4 bases at V and 2 bases at J; junction bases unmatched: 6. CDR3 coding DNA: TGCGCCAGCAGCATGACTAGCGGGAGGCCGACCTACAATGAGCAGTTCTTC. Its translation is CASSMTSGRPTYNEQFF.

In its sample, this clone was seen once. The chain recombines TRBV28 with TRBJ2-6, with TRBD1 matching 7 bases. The CDR3 has 17 amino acids. V dropped 6 bases and J dropped 1; count of bases not matched to a gene: 9. Germline CDR1 MDHEN, CDR2 SYDVKM. The CDR3 spells CASSPGTAGSGANVLTF. Written as DNA, the CDR3 is TGTGCCAGCAGCCCCGGGACAGCCGGATCTGGGGCCAACGTCCTGACTTTC.

The chain combines TRBV10-3 with TRBJ1-4; no reliable D call. The V end lost 2 bases, the J end lost 0 bases, and 4 bases lay between the germline ends. Germline-derived CDR1 and CDR2 are ENHRY and SYGVKD. The CDR3 covers 14 residues. The CDR3 bases are TGTGCCATCAGTGAGGGAGCAACTAATGAAAAACTGTTTTTT. Translated: CAISEGATNEKLFF.

The rearrangement joins TRBV14 to TRBJ2-3; no definite D call. V lost 4 bases and J 0 bases, leaving 17 bases between the germline ends. The CDR3 has 17 amino acids. Germline CDR1 is SGHDN and CDR2 is FVKESK. The CDR3 reads CASSRRRQASSTDTQYF. CDR3 coding DNA: TGTGCCAGCAGCCGGCGAAGGCAGGCCAGTAGCACAGATACGCAGTATTTT.

This chain uses TRBV7-2 with TRBJ2-7, with TRBD1 identical over 10 bases. The ends lost 5 bases at V and 9 bases at J; junction bases unmatched: 13. CDR3 length: 15 amino acids. Per the germline V gene, CDR1 is SGHTA and CDR2 is FQGNSA. The CDR3 sequence: CASSPSRTGGSGQYF. CDR3 nucleotide sequence: TGTGCCAGCAGCCCTAGCAGGACAGGGGGTTCCGGGCAGTACTTC.

This clone was picked up one time. This chain links TRBV12-1 with TRBJ2-7; TRBD1 was called by the table and not checked on the DNA. TRBV12-1 is noted as a pseudogene. This CDR3 has 15 residues. The CDR3 DNA reads as TGTGCCAGCAGCCCGGACGGGACAGCTTCCTACGAGCAGTACTTC. Amino acids: CASSPDGTASYEQYF.

This chain uses TRBV28 with TRBJ2-1; D uncertain. In germline, CDR1 is MDHEN, CDR2 SYDVKM. The CDR3 consists of 14 residues. The V end lost 3 bases, the J end lost 6 bases, and 12 bases lay between the germline ends. CDR3 protein: CASSFLRYINEQFF. In DNA form, the CDR3 reads TGTGCCAGCAGTTTTCTCCGGTATATCAATGAGCAGTTCTTC.

V gene TRBV7-7 combines with J gene TRBJ2-1; D might be TRBD2 (5 bases). Deletions cut 1 base from V and 2 bases from J, with 12 bases between. This CDR3 spans 16 amino acids. CDR1 and CDR2 (germline): SSHAT, FNYEAQ (reference sequence). In DNA form, the CDR3 reads TGTGCCAGCAGCTTAGGTCAGCGGCTACCCTACAATGAGCAGTTCTTC. Encoded protein: CASSLGQRLPYNEQFF.

This clone was counted a single time. The V gene is TRBV15, the J gene TRBJ2-1; 8 bases line up with TRBD1. The length of the CDR3 is 16 residues. Per the germline V gene, CDR1 is LNHNV and CDR2 is YYDKDF (reference sequence). Germline trimming cut 5 bases from V and 6 bases from J; bases unmatched to any gene: 12. The CDR3 protein is CATSYTGGTGSNEQFF. The CDR3 DNA reads as TGTGCCACCAGCTATACTGGGGGGACAGGTAGCAATGAGCAGTTCTTC. The full variable domain, in which reference TRBV15 and TRBJ2-1 provide the parts outside the CDR3, is DAMVIQNPRYQVTQFGKPVTLSCSQTLNHNVMYWYQQKSSQAPKLLFHYYDKDFNNEADTPDNFQSRRPNTSFCFLDIRSPGLGDTAMYLCATSYTGGTGSNEQFFGPGTRLTVL.

The rearrangement uses TRBV30 and TRBJ2-7; TRBD2 is a possible D gene (6 bases). Germline V lookup: CDR1 GTSNPN, CDR2 SVGIG (reference sequence). The CDR3 covers 12 residues. V dropped 8 bases and J dropped 3 bases, with 14 bases sitting between them. Here the CDR3 reads CALTTGVYEQYF. CDR3 coding DNA: TGTGCCCTAACAACGGGGGTCTACGAGCAGTACTTC.

Details on this clone: This specimen includes other DNA sequences encoding the same CDR3. This chain links TRBV6-5 with TRBJ1-2, with TRBD1 matching 8 bases. The CDR3 totals 14 residues. V was clipped by 0 bases and J by 6 bases; unmatched bases: 3. Germline V gives CDR1 MNHEY, CDR2 SVGAGI. The chain's CDR3 is CASSYSGQGDGYTF. The CDR3 nucleotides are TGTGCCAGCAGTTACTCCGGACAGGGAGATGGCTACACCTTC.

The V call is TRBV19, the J call TRBJ2-5; TRBD2 might be the D (6 bases). Germline CDR1 reads LNHDA; CDR2 reads SQIVND (reference sequence). The CDR3 has 14 amino acids. V was shortened by 1 base and J by 5 bases, with 11 bases between the two germline ends. The CDR3 DNA sequence: TGTGCCAGTAGTATAGTAGGAAGCGGGGAGACCCAGTACTTC. It specifies CASSIVGSGETQYF.

The V and J genes are TRBV6-6 and TRBJ2-3; TRBD2 matches 10 bases. J gave up 6 bases and V 6 bases, and 12 bases lay outside the gene matches. Germline assignment: CDR1 MNHNY and CDR2 SVGAGI (reference sequence). CDR3 size: 16 residues. The CDR3 loop is CASRPTTSGVADTQYF. Here the CDR3 DNA reads TGTGCCAGCAGACCTACCACTAGCGGGGTGGCCGATACGCAGTATTTT.

About this clone itself: The sample holds other DNA sequences that translate to the same CDR3. The rearrangement joins TRBV5-1 to TRBJ2-5; TRBD1 is a possible D gene (5 bases). The CDR3 sequence is 11 residues long. The germline CDR1 and CDR2 sequences are SGHRS and YFSETQ. V gave up 3 bases and J gave up 5 bases, with 5 bases separating them. CDR3 in amino acids: CASSSGETQYF. The CDR3 nucleotides are TGCGCCAGCAGCTCAGGGGAGACCCAGTACTTC.

This clone occurred once. CDR3: CASSLGPQQGPGEQFF. CDR3 bases: TGTGCCAGCAGCTTGGGGCCCCAACAGGGACCGGGTGAGCAGTTCTTC. The rearrangement links TRBV5-8 to TRBJ2-1, with D tentatively TRBD1 (6 bases). The CDR3 spans 16 residues. The germline V gene encodes CDR1 SGHTS and CDR2 YDEGEE. V was trimmed by 0 bases and J by 9 bases, leaving 19 bases between them.

This rearrangement joins TRBV25-1 to TRBJ1-5; 8 nucleotides agree with TRBD1. Per germline, CDR1 MGHDK and CDR2 SYGVNS. This CDR3 has 13 residues. J was trimmed by 5 bases and V by 6 bases; bases with no gene match: 3. The CDR3 region is CASSPQGDQPQHF. In nucleotides, the CDR3 is TGTGCCAGCAGCCCACAGGGGGATCAGCCCCAGCATTTT. The full variable domain, in which reference TRBV25-1 and TRBJ1-5 provide the parts outside the CDR3, is EADIYQTPRYLVIGTGKKITLECSQTMGHDKMYWYQQDPGMELHLIHYSYGVNSTEKGDLSSESTVSRIRTEHFPLTLESARPSHTSQYLCASSPQGDQPQHFGDGTRLSIL.

The rearrangement links TRBV19 to TRBJ1-1, with a possible D match to TRBD1 (5 bases). This CDR3 has 15 residues. V was clipped by 7 bases and J by 0 bases, with 15 bases between them. Germline lookup yields CDR1 LNHDA and CDR2 SQIVND (reference sequence). The DNA for the CDR3 is TGTGCCAGTAAAGGGGCGCTGAGGATGAACACTGAAGCTTTCTTT. Protein: CASKGALRMNTEAFF. Full variable domain (rest looked up from reference TRBV19 and TRBJ1-1): DGGITQSPKYLFRKEGQNVTLSCEQNLNHDAMYWYRQDPGQGLRLIYYSQIVNDFQKGDIAEGYSVSREKKESFPLTVTSAQKNPTAFYLCASKGALRMNTEAFFGQGTRLTVV.

This clone is a singleton in its sample. The chain uses TRBV5-1 and TRBJ2-2; no reliable D call. Between the trimmed V and J ends, which lost 8 bases and 7 bases, there was a span of 3 bases. This CDR3 is built from 9 residues. Germline V gene sequence: CDR1 SGHRS, CDR2 YFSETQ. CDR3 bases: TGCGCCAGACACGGGGAGCTGTTTTTT. It is translated as CARHGELFF.

The V gene is TRBV9, the J gene TRBJ2-3; 7 nucleotides align to TRBD2. The CDR3 consists of 17 residues. J was trimmed by 2 bases and V by 0 bases; bases with no gene match: 9. Germline values: CDR1 SGDLS, CDR2 YYNGEE. The CDR3 nucleotides read TGTGCCAGCAGCGTAGAAGAGCGGGGAGTCTTCACAGATACGCAGTATTTT. This codes for CASSVEERGVFTDTQYF. Complete variable domain (other parts from reference TRBV9 and TRBJ2-3): DSGVTQTPKHLITATGQRVTLRCSPRSGDLSVYWYQQSLDQGLQFLIQYYNGEERAKGNILERFSAQQFPDLHSELNLSSLELGDSALYFCASSVEERGVFTDTQYFGPGTRLTVL.